These 12 T cell receptor beta chains were sequenced from one sample in a study of blood T cell repertoires in COVID-19. Only in-frame clones appear in the TCRdb table, and some are missing; sequencing was by immunoSEQ multiplex PCR. The repertoire holds just over 95,000 clones, with 90% as singletons. Material for sequencing was peripheral blood. These receptors were obtained from a man in his sixties with acute or convalescent COVID-19.

V usage is TRBV15 and J usage is TRBJ2-7; 10 nucleotides align to TRBD1. The CDR3 totals 16 residues. Trimming at V came to 1 base and at J to 3 bases, leaving 6 bases not matched to a gene. Germline CDR1 LNHNV, CDR2 YYDKDF (reference sequence). The CDR3 region has the DNA TGTGCCACCAGCAGAGTCCGGACAGGGGGAAGCTACGAGCAGTACTTC. It translates to CATSRVRTGGSYEQYF.

The rearrangement joins TRBV3-1 (or the pseudogene TRBV3-2) to TRBJ1-2, with D possibly TRBD1 on 5 matching bases. V lost 0 bases to trimming and J lost 2 bases, with 7 bases between them. Per the germline V gene, CDR1 is LGHDT and CDR2 is YNNKEL (reference sequence). CDR3 size: 14 residues. This chain's CDR3 is CASSQDGHNYGYTF. For the CDR3, the DNA is TGTGCCAGCAGCCAAGACGGACACAACTATGGCTACACCTTC.

The chain recombines TRBV30 with TRBJ2-3, with D possibly matching TRBD1 (8 bases). The CDR3 length is 14 residues. Germline-derived CDR1 and CDR2 are GTSNPN and SVGIG (reference sequence). V dropped 5 bases and J dropped 4 bases, with 16 bases sitting between them. The CDR3 DNA is TGTGCCTGGGGACAGGGAGGGGTGGCAGATACGCAGTATTTT. It encodes CAWGQGGVADTQYF. Drawing the rest from reference TRBV30 and TRBJ2-3, the complete variable domain is SQTIHQWPATLVQPVGSPLSLECTVEGTSNPNLYWYRQAAGRGLQLLFYSVGIGQISSEVPQNLSASRPQDRQFILSSKKLLLSDSGFYLCAWGQGGVADTQYFGPGTRLTVL.

The V call is TRBV25-1, the J call TRBJ1-5; D is uncertain. Trimming shortened V by 2 bases and J by 3 bases, and 8 bases separated the two germline ends. The CDR3 sequence is 14 residues long. Germline CDR1 and CDR2: MGHDK and SYGVNS. CDR3 nucleotides: TGTGCCAGCAGTGAAGGGCAGTTCAATCAGCCCCAGCATTTT. Its translation is CASSEGQFNQPQHF.

CDR3 sequence (DNA): TGTGCCTGGAGTTCGAGGTCAATTGGCAATCAGCCCCAGCATTTT. Protein product: CAWSSRSIGNQPQHF. The chain links TRBV30 to TRBJ1-5; D is unclear. The germline gives CDR1 GTSNPN, CDR2 SVGIG (reference sequence). This CDR3 has 15 amino acids. V was cut by 2 bases and J by 2 bases, with 13 bases left in between.

In this sample, this clone turned up a few times. The V and J genes are TRBV7-9 and TRBJ1-1; the D gene is possibly TRBD1 (5 bases). Trimming left V 7 bases short and J 1 base short, with 13 bases between. The CDR3 sequence is 14 residues long. The germline gives CDR1 SEHNR, CDR2 FQNEAQ (reference sequence). DNA for the CDR3: TGTGCCAGCACTCCGGGGGGACGGAACACTGAAGCTTTCTTT. Encoded protein: CASTPGGRNTEAFF.

The chain employs TRBV5-1 and TRBJ2-7; no clear D. The CDR3 contains 18 residues. V was pared by 4 bases and J by 0 bases, with 23 bases between. Germline values: CDR1 SGHRS, CDR2 YFSETQ. CDR3 in DNA: TGCGCCAGCAGCGGCAACTGGGTGGCGGCAAAAAGCTCCTACGAGCAGTACTTC. The encoded protein is CASSGNWVAAKSSYEQYF.

The rearrangement uses TRBV10-3 and TRBJ1-2; D gene uncertain. This CDR3 is built from 13 residues. CDR1 and CDR2 (germline): ENHRY, SYGVKD. Trimming shortened V by 4 bases and J by 4 bases, and 10 bases separated the two germline ends. CDR3 nucleotides: TGTGCCATCAGTGTACAACAGATCTATGGCTACACCTTC. It translates to CAISVQQIYGYTF.

The V call is TRBV6-1, the J call TRBJ1-3, with D maybe TRBD1 (5 bases). V lost 3 bases, J lost 8 bases, and 17 bases lay in between. CDR3 length: 15 residues. From germline, CDR1 is MNHNS and CDR2 SASEGT. The CDR3 coding sequence is TGTGCCAGCAGTGACCCAGGAAAGATAGGGGACACCATATATTTT. It yields the protein CASSDPGKIGDTIYF.

The rearrangement joins TRBV6-6 to TRBJ1-2; TRBD1 matches 7 bases. Per the germline V gene, CDR1 is MNHNY and CDR2 is SVGAGI (reference sequence). The V and J ends lost 5 bases and 4 bases, in that order; junction bases with no gene match: 4. The CDR3 totals 13 residues. The CDR3 DNA reads TGTGCCAGCAGTCAACAGGGGCCCTATGGCTACACCTTC. As protein: CASSQQGPYGYTF.

This chain joins TRBV6-2 or TRBV6-3 and TRBJ2-3; D is unclear. The CDR3 has 12 amino acids. The V end was cut by 2 bases, the J end by 4 bases, with 4 bases between. Germline CDR1 is MNHEY and CDR2 is SVGEGT. Here the CDR3 reads CASSYPSDTQYF. The CDR3 nucleotides are TGTGCCAGCAGTTACCCCTCAGATACGCAGTATTTT.

The chain uses TRBV6-2 or TRBV6-3 and TRBJ2-6; 12 bases map to TRBD1. The junction had 9 bases not matched to a gene; V was cut back by 0 bases and J by 0 bases. Germline CDR1 is MNHEY and CDR2 is SVGEGT. The CDR3 has 21 residues. The CDR3 bases are TGTGCCAGCAGTTACTCGTCCGGGACAGGGGGCAAGAGCTCTGGGGCCAACGTCCTGACTTTC. Amino acid sequence: CASSYSSGTGGKSSGANVLTF.